The T cell receptor (beta chain) under discussion was sequenced for a study of spatial heterogeneity in lung cancer. Study background: Samples were donated by 72 untreated early-stage non-small cell lung cancer patients. The authors sequenced available follow-up PBMC samples, taken a median of around two years after resection.

Study observations and caveats: There were more appearances of ubiquitous expanded tumor TCRs in blood at resection than at follow-up.

Regarding time point: blood at routine non-recurrence follow-up after resection. Unsorted tumor, nontumor lung tissue or cryopreserved PBMC supplied the whole RNA. From the 5' RACE reads, TCRdb called clonotypes with MiXCR, one entry per CDR3 protein. The table lists tens of thousands of distinct CDR3 sequences, approximately 6% of them singletons, with under 25% in the top ten. Trimming shortened V by 4 bases and J by 5 bases, and 20 bases separated the two germline ends. This CDR3 comprises 15 residues. The V gene's germline CDR1 is SQVTM and CDR2 ANQGSEA. This clonotype ranks as medium-sized (0.01 to 0.1%). The antigen is unknown.

The chain joins TRBV29-1 to TRBJ1-1; no reliable D call. Sequencing was performed on PBMCs, taken at follow-up. The receptor was isolated from a male donor with early-stage non-small cell lung cancer. In DNA, the CDR3 is TGCAGCGTTGCTCCAAGGGCCACCGGCTTAACTGAAGCTTTCTTT. It translates to CSVAPRATGLTEAFF. Based on the CDR3 plus reference TRBV29-1 and TRBJ1-1, the full variable domain is SAVISQKPSRDICQRGTSLTIQCQVDSQVTMMFWYRQQPGQSLTLIATANQGSEATYESGFVIDKFPISRPNLTFSTLTVSNMSPEDSSIYLCSVAPRATGLTEAFFGQGTRLTVV.